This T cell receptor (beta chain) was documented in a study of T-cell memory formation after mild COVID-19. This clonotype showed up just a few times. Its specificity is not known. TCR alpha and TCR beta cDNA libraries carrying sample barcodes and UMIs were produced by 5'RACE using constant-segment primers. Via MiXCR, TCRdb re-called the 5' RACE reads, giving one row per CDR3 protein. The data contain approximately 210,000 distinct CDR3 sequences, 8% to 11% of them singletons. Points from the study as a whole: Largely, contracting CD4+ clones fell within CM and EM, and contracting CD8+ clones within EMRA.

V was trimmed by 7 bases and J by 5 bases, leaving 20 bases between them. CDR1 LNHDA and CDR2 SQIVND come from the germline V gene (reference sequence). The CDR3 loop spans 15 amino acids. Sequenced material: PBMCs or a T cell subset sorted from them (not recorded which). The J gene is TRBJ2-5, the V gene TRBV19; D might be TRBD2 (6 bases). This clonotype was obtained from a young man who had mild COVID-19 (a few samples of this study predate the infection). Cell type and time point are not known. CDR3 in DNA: TGTGCCAGTAACATGGGGCGGGGCCGGAGGGAGACCCAGTACTTC. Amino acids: CASNMGRGRRETQYF.